The rows below give T cell receptor beta chains drawn from one sample of a study of blood T cell repertoires in COVID-19. Profiled with immunoSEQ multiplex PCR; TCRdb holds only in-frame clones, not every one. The sample has some 150,000 clones, 80% to 90% seen once. The sample consisted of peripheral blood. All receptors come from a woman aged 45-65 years with acute or convalescent COVID-19. Both conserved end residues are part of each CDR3. Each record gives: V gene, D gene, J gene, clone size, CDR3 DNA, CDR3 protein. The D gene is left open where the match is weak. Some rows mark clone size as missing; the rest say once, few, many or name a class of expanded clone.

TRBV2	-	TRBJ1-1	once	TGTGCCAGCAGGGCAGCTGGGGGGTGGAAAGGTTTCTTT	CASRAAGGWKGFF
TRBV6-7	TRBD2	TRBJ2-4	once	TGTGCCAGCCCCTGGGCACAGGGACTAGCGGGGGTGGACATTCAGTACTTC	CASPWAQGLAGVDIQYF
TRBV28	-	TRBJ1-1	-	TGTGCCAGCAGTTTATCGCCTTTTACGGGTCGGGGCACTGAAGCTTTCTTT	CASSLSPFTGRGTEAFF
TRBV2	TRBD2	TRBJ2-2	-	TGTGCCAGCAGTGAAGCGAAGGGACTAAGGTGGGCCGGGGAGCTGTTTTTT	CASSEAKGLRWAGELFF
TRBV10-3	-	TRBJ1-4	-	TGTGCCATCAGTGAGGGGGGGGCATCTAATGAAAAACTGTTTTTT	CAISEGGASNEKLFF
TRBV7-9	TRBD1	TRBJ1-2	-	TGTGCCAGCAGCTCCTCACCGACAGGGGTCCGGACCTTC	CASSSSPTGVRTF
TRBV19	-	TRBJ1-2	few	TGTGCCAGTAACTCCTCCCCAGGCAGCGGCTATGGCTACACCTTC	CASNSSPGSGYGYTF
TRBV7-8	-	TRBJ2-1	-	TGTGCCAGCAGCTTGGCGGGTAGAAGCTCCTACAATGAGCAGTTCTTC	CASSLAGRSSYNEQFF
TRBV15	TRBD2	TRBJ2-7	once	TGTGCCACCAGCAGAGGGAGGTTTGGGGCGGGAGGGACCTACGAGCAGTACTTC	CATSRGRFGAGGTYEQYF
TRBV6-5	TRBD1	TRBJ1-1	-	TGTGCCACAAGAGCCCGGCCAGGGGGCACTGAAGCTTTCTTT	CATRARPGGTEAFF
TRBV28	TRBD1	TRBJ2-7	-	TGTGCCAGCAGCCCCGAGGGGACAGCCTCCTACGAGCAGTACTTC	CASSPEGTASYEQYF
TRBV15	TRBD2	TRBJ2-1	-	TGTGCCACCAGCAGCTATAGCGGGGGGCAAAATGAGCAGTTCTTC	CATSSYSGGQNEQFF
TRBV7-8	TRBD1	TRBJ1-4	-	TGTGCCAGCAGCTTGTTACAGGGGGCAACTAATGAAAAACTGTTTTTT	CASSLLQGATNEKLFF
TRBV4-3	-	TRBJ2-3	-	TGCGCCAGCAGCCAAGTGTCCAGTACAGATACGCAGTATTTT	CASSQVSSTDTQYF
TRBV11-2	TRBD1	TRBJ1-1	-	TGTGCCAGCAGCTCGACAGGGGGGGCAACTGAAGCTTTCTTT	CASSSTGGATEAFF
TRBV7-2	TRBD1	TRBJ1-1	-	TGTGCCAGCAGCTTACTTCTCTCGACAGGGAGGGAAGCTTTCTTT	CASSLLLSTGREAFF
TRBV7-2	TRBD1	TRBJ2-3	-	TGTGCCAGCAGCGGCAAGGACAGGGGGTACACAGATACGCAGTATTTT	CASSGKDRGYTDTQYF
TRBV6-6	TRBD1	TRBJ2-5	once	TGTGCCAGCAGTTACTCAAGGGGGCAGGAGACCCAGTACTTC	CASSYSRGQETQYF
TRBV4-2	TRBD2	TRBJ2-1	-	TGTGCCAGCAGCCAAGAGGCTAGCGGGGTCTACAATGAGCAGTTCTTC	CASSQEASGVYNEQFF
TRBV18	-	TRBJ1-1	-	TGTGCCAGCTCACCAACAGGGTTGGGCACTGAAGCTTTCTTT	CASSPTGLGTEAFF
TRBV5-1	TRBD2	TRBJ2-1	-	TGCGCCAGCAGTCAGCGGGAGGGTCGGGATGAGCAGTTCTTC	CASSQREGRDEQFF
TRBV10-3	TRBD1	TRBJ2-1	-	TGTGCCATCAGCGCCGGGACAGGCACCTACAATGAGCAGTTCTTC	CAISAGTGTYNEQFF
TRBV13	-	TRBJ2-5	-	TGTGCCAGCAGCTTACGGTCCTCGGAAGAGACCCAGTACTTC	CASSLRSSEETQYF
TRBV4-3	TRBD1	TRBJ1-2	-	TGCGCCAGCAGCCAAAGGACAGGGGACGGCTACACCTTC	CASSQRTGDGYTF
TRBV19	-	TRBJ1-6	-	TGTGCCAGTAGTATAACGGACAGTTTAGACAATTCACCCCTCCACTTT	CASSITDSLDNSPLHF
TRBV15	-	TRBJ1-3	-	TGTGCCACCAGCAATGGGGCCGGCTCTGGAAACACCATATATTTT	CATSNGAGSGNTIYF
TRBV2	-	TRBJ2-7	-	TGTGCCAGGGGCCTAAGGCTCGACTCCTACGAGCAGTACTTC	CARGLRLDSYEQYF
TRBV6-1	TRBD1	TRBJ2-7	-	TGTGCCAGCAGTGAGCGGCAGGGGGCGGACGAGCAGTACTTC	CASSERQGADEQYF
TRBV4-3	-	TRBJ2-7	once	TGCGCCAGCAGCCAAAGTATACGGCAGGCGCTTTCCTACGAGCAGTACTTC	CASSQSIRQALSYEQYF
TRBV7-7	TRBD2	TRBJ2-5	-	TGTGCCAGCAGCCCCGGACTAGCGGGAGCTGAGACCCAGTACTTC	CASSPGLAGAETQYF
TRBV7-2	TRBD1	TRBJ2-2	-	TGTGCCAGCAGCCGCGGGACAGGGCAGAACACCGGGGAGCTGTTTTTT	CASSRGTGQNTGELFF
TRBV27	TRBD2	TRBJ2-7	-	TGTGCCAGCAGTGAGAGACTAGCCCCGTCCTACGAGCAGTACTTC	CASSERLAPSYEQYF
TRBV4-2	TRBD2	TRBJ2-3	few	TGTGCCAGCAGCCAAGACTCACTAGCGGGCACAGATACGCAGTATTTT	CASSQDSLAGTDTQYF
TRBV10-3	-	TRBJ2-6	-	TGTGCCATCAAATGGGGCAGCTCTGGGGCCAACGTCCTGACTTTC	CAIKWGSSGANVLTF
TRBV9	TRBD1	TRBJ2-3	few	TGTGCCAGCAGCGTAGCCTTCCCCGGGACAGGGGCCGCAGATACGCAGTATTTT	CASSVAFPGTGAADTQYF
TRBV2	TRBD1	TRBJ1-5	-	TGTGCCAGCAGTTCGGACAGGGAGAATCAGCCCCAGCATTTT	CASSSDRENQPQHF
TRBV7-8	-	TRBJ1-2	-	TGTGCCAGCAGCTTACGTACAGGGAGAGGGGGCTACACCTTC	CASSLRTGRGGYTF
TRBV5-1	-	TRBJ2-5	-	TGCGCCAGCAGCCAGAGTGGTAAGGGGGAGACCCAGTACTTC	CASSQSGKGETQYF
TRBV11-2	TRBD2	TRBJ2-7	-	TGTGCCAGCAGCTTACGACTAGCGGGAGGGGCCTACGAGCAGTACTTC	CASSLRLAGGAYEQYF
TRBV4-2	TRBD1	TRBJ1-5	-	TGTGCCAGCAGCCGAGAGGACAGGGCGAGCGATCAGCCCCAGCATTTT	CASSREDRASDQPQHF
TRBV3-1/TRBV3-2	-	TRBJ1-6	few	TGTGCCAGCAGCCAAGCCATTAGAGGACAGCTGACCTTTTCACCCCTCCACTTT	CASSQAIRGQLTFSPLHF
TRBV28	-	TRBJ2-4	-	TGTGCCAGCAGTCTACAGGGTTGGGACATTCAGTACTTC	CASSLQGWDIQYF
TRBV6-1	-	TRBJ2-1	-	TGTGCCAGCAGTGAACTTCGGGTTAGGTACAATGAGCAGTTCTTC	CASSELRVRYNEQFF
TRBV27	-	TRBJ2-3	-	TGTGCCAGCAGTTTAGGAGGGGGGGGCACAGATACGCAGTATTTT	CASSLGGGGTDTQYF
TRBV29-1	TRBD1	TRBJ1-2	-	TGCAGCGCCCGGACAGGGGAAGGCTACACCTTC	CSARTGEGYTF